The entry below gives a single TCR beta chain sequence along with its context. Its matching antigen is unknown. This record belongs to a study of T cell repertoires in cytomegalovirus infection. At the level of the study: In the study, CMV epitopes included recently identified HLA-C-restricted and well-studied HLA-B-restricted ones. Carrying CMV and the relevant HLA type showed in public TCR beta signatures. Whole-study findings and limits: HLA-C-restricted TCR beta clonotypes specific for CMV led the ex vivo response.

TCRdb fed the reads into MiXCR, producing one record per CDR3 protein. The table has roughly 19,000 distinct CDR3 sequences, around two fifths seen once. This CDR3 has 14 residues. Per the germline V gene, CDR1 is SGHVS and CDR2 is FNYEAQ. The V gene lost 0 bases and the J gene lost 3 bases, with 9 bases spanning the gap. The chain is built from TRBV7-6 and TRBJ2-7; D tentatively reads TRBD1 or TRBD2 (5 bases each). The sample in question was CD8+ T cells from cultured PBMCs, obtained from culture after CMV antigen stimulation. The sequence was obtained from a human donor in good health (CMV status not recorded). Some clones in this sample may be carry-over from other donors' samples. The CDR3 DNA sequence: TGTGCCAGCAGCTTAGCTTTTGGGGGCTACGAGCAGTACTTC. This translates into CASSLAFGGYEQYF. Together with reference TRBV7-6 and TRBJ2-7, the CDR3 gives the full variable domain: GAGVSQSPRYKVTKRGQDVALRCDPISGHVSLYWYRQALGQGPEFLTYFNYEAQQDKSGLPNDRFSAERPEGSISTLTIQRTEQRDSAMYRCASSLAFGGYEQYFGPGTRLTVT.